The source of this T cell receptor (beta chain) is a study of T cell changes during pregnancy in multiple sclerosis. The protocol was immunoSEQ multiplex PCR, while the TCRdb copy is restricted to in-frame clones and leaves out a portion. The sample consists of tens of thousands of clones, about 90% of them appearing once. The CDR3 has 13 residues. The ends were cut back, 10 bases at V and 4 bases at J, with 14 bases in the middle. Germline CDR1 reads ENHRY; CDR2 reads SYGVKD. This clone appeared once. Sequences were derived from CD4+ T cells from peripheral blood mononuclear cells, sampled in the first trimester of pregnancy. The chain employs TRBV10-3 and TRBJ1-3; no definite D call. The clonotype was recovered from a female donor with multiple sclerosis, enrolled in a pregnancy study. CDR3 DNA sequence: TGTGCCACGTCAGCGGGGTTAGGAAACACCATATATTTT. Amino acid sequence: CATSAGLGNTIYF.